The entry that follows covers one T cell receptor beta chain sequence. Its antigen is undetermined. Measured with immunoSEQ multiplex PCR; TCRdb has only the in-frame clones, and not every one. The table has roughly 150,000 clones, over 90% seen once. These data originate in a study of T cell responses to AZD1222 COVID-19 vaccine. Study at large: Investigators merged groups given second doses at roughly 4 or roughly 12 weeks. Findings and caveats of the study: Reports indicate that nearly half of spike-specific TCRs are directed at unmutated variant regions. After the peak T cell response, and only then, were repertoires sampled. Dominant CD4 TCR responses targeted spike regions 160-218 and 743-854.

The germline V gene has CDR1 MNHEY and CDR2 SVGAGI. V was clipped by 7 bases and J by 9 bases, with 19 bases between them. The CDR3 has 14 residues. This sequence was found in an adult in good health. Sequencing was performed on peripheral blood, taken on day 0 of AZD1222 vaccination. The rearrangement links TRBV6-5 to TRBJ2-1; no firm D call. This chain's CDR3 is CASMDLVLSGEQFF. The CDR3, as DNA: TGTGCCAGCATGGACCTAGTTTTATCCGGTGAGCAGTTCTTC.